The 30 T cell receptor beta chains below were found in one sample sequenced in a study of CD8 T cells in ankylosing spondylitis. No antigen has been assigned to these receptors. TCRdb independently ran MiXCR on the 5' RACE reads; one entry per CDR3 protein. Here the sample spans about 800,000 distinct CDR3 sequences, about 12% being singletons. Study observations and caveats: Seemingly distinctive of ankylosing spondylitis blood was a TCR beta motif formed by eight highly homologous variants.

The sample consisted of blood, either unsorted or a sorted T cell fraction (not recorded which). These receptors originate from a male donor with ankylosing spondylitis.

The gene calls are TRBV7-9 and TRBJ2-7; D unclear. CDR1 and CDR2 from the germline V gene are SEHNR and FQNEAQ (reference sequence). The CDR3 extends over 13 amino acids. The ends were cut back, 3 bases at V and 6 bases at J, with 12 bases in the middle. This chain's CDR3 is CASSLERFSEQYF. The DNA for the CDR3 is TGTGCCAGCAGCTTGGAGCGCTTTAGCGAGCAGTACTTC. The full variable domain, in which reference TRBV7-9 and TRBJ2-7 provide the parts outside the CDR3, is DTGVSQNPRHKITKRGQNVTFRCDPISEHNRLYWYRQTLGQGPEFLTYFQNEAQLEKSRLLSDRFSAERPKGSFSTLEIQRTEQGDSAMYLCASSLERFSEQYFGPGTRLTVT.

The sample holds a few counts of this clonotype. The genes are TRBV4-2 and TRBJ1-1, with D uncertain. The germline V and J ends were trimmed by 3 bases and 4 bases, with 21 bases remaining between them. CDR3 length equals 17 residues. Germline V CDR1 and CDR2: LGHNA, YNFKEQ. The CDR3, as DNA: TGTGCCAGCAGCCAGACCATGGCAGAGGTGGGTCGCACTGAAGCTTTCTTT. It yields the protein CASSQTMAEVGRTEAFF.

This clonotype was counted at least ten times. The genes are TRBV20-1 and TRBJ1-1; D gene ambiguous. This CDR3 region has 15 residues. Germline V CDR1 and CDR2: DFQATT, SNEGSKA (reference sequence). Trimming removed 2 bases from V and 1 base from J, with 14 bases in between. CDR3 nucleotides: TGCAGTGCTAGAAAGGATACCGAAACGAACACTGAAGCTTTCTTT. Protein product: CSARKDTETNTEAFF.

This clonotype has a count of ten or more. The chain couples TRBV10-3 to TRBJ2-1; 10 bases match TRBD2. V gave up 1 base and J gave up 10 bases; unmatched junction bases: 1. Germline lookup yields CDR1 ENHRY and CDR2 SYGVKD. The CDR3 has 13 amino acids. This CDR3 is CAISEWGLAEQFF. DNA for the CDR3: TGTGCCATCAGTGAGTGGGGACTAGCGGAGCAGTTCTTC.

This chain uses TRBV12-3 or TRBV12-4 with TRBJ1-1; the D gene is possibly TRBD1 (6 bases). The V end lost 6 bases, the J end lost 3 bases, and 11 bases lay between the germline ends. This CDR3 is built from 13 residues. In nucleotides, the CDR3 is TGTGCCAGCAGCCACAGGGAGGACACTGAAGCTTTCTTT. It yields the protein CASSHREDTEAFF.

The sample holds a few counts of this clonotype. The chain uses TRBV4-2 and TRBJ1-5; 10 bases are a match to TRBD1. The CDR3 contains 17 residues. CDR1 LGHNA and CDR2 YNFKEQ come from the germline V gene. J lost 4 bases, V lost 0 bases, and 6 bases had no gene match. CDR3: CASSQDSGQGTNQPQHF. The CDR3 bases are TGTGCCAGCAGCCAAGATTCGGGACAGGGGACGAATCAGCCCCAGCATTTT.

This clonotype came up a few times. This rearrangement joins TRBV12-3 or TRBV12-4 to TRBJ1-3; 9 bases agree with TRBD1. The length of the CDR3 is 16 residues. Unmatched junction bases numbered 6, after V lost 6 bases and J lost 0 bases. CDR3 in amino acids: CASRLRTGDSGNTIYF. The CDR3 DNA follows: TGTGCCAGCAGGTTAAGGACAGGGGACTCTGGAAACACCATATATTTT.

The sample holds a few counts of this clonotype. V and J are TRBV24-1 and TRBJ1-1; the D gene is possibly TRBD1 (5 bases). Germline assignment: CDR1 KGHDR and CDR2 SFDVKD. Trimming took off 5 bases at V and 4 bases at J, with 10 bases between the two ends. This CDR3 is built from 13 residues. The CDR3 region is CATSGRDSTEAFF. The CDR3 DNA follows: TGTGCCACCAGTGGTCGAGACAGCACTGAAGCTTTCTTT.

This clonotype was observed a handful of times. The chain recombines TRBV2 with TRBJ2-3, with 7 bases fitting TRBD1. The CDR3 has 15 residues. Germline V gene lookup returns CDR1 SNHLY and CDR2 FYNNEI. J was trimmed by 2 bases and V by 8 bases; bases with no gene match: 10. The CDR3 DNA sequence: TGTGCCAGCCGGAGGCCAGGGGGACCCACAGATACGCAGTATTTT. Its translation: CASRRPGGPTDTQYF.

The chain uses TRBV28 and TRBJ1-1; D is possibly TRBD1 (5 bases). Germline V CDR1 and CDR2: MDHEN, SYDVKM. The CDR3 is made up of 12 amino acids. V was cut by 4 bases and J by 4 bases, with 7 bases left in between. CDR3 sequence reads: CASSWGSTEAFF. CDR3 coding DNA: TGTGCCAGCAGTTGGGGGAGCACTGAAGCTTTCTTT.

This clonotype occurred a few times. CDR3 region: CASSPGQGASYGYTF. Written as DNA, the CDR3 is TGTGCCAGCAGTCCGGGACAGGGTGCTTCCTATGGCTACACCTTC. J is TRBJ1-2 and V is TRBV6-1; 9 bases line up with TRBD1. With 5 bases clipped from V and 4 bases from J, the junction kept 8 bases outside the gene matches. This CDR3 is 15 amino acids long. Germline-derived CDR1 and CDR2 are MNHNS and SASEGT.

This clonotype showed up just a few times. The V gene is TRBV7-2, the J gene TRBJ2-7, with a weak D call TRBD1 (5 bases). The germline V and J ends were trimmed by 2 bases and 0 bases, with 11 bases remaining between them. CDR3 length equals 15 residues. Germline V CDR1 and CDR2: SGHTA, FQGNSA. This chain's CDR3 is CASSLYVDSSYEQYF. The CDR3 region has the DNA TGTGCCAGCAGCTTATACGTTGACAGCTCCTACGAGCAGTACTTC. Full variable domain (rest looked up from reference TRBV7-2 and TRBJ2-7): GAGVSQSPSNKVTEKGKDVELRCDPISGHTALYWYRQSLGQGLEFLIYFQGNSAPDKSGLPSDRFSAERTGGSVSTLTIQRTQQEDSAVYLCASSLYVDSSYEQYFGPGTRLTVT.

The V gene is TRBV20-1, the J gene TRBJ1-1; perhaps TRBD1 as D (6 bases). The V and J ends lost 0 bases and 8 bases respectively, with 10 bases between them. The germline CDR1 and CDR2 sequences are DFQATT and SNEGSKA (reference sequence). The CDR3 extends over 12 amino acids. This CDR3 is CSARDRGVEAFF. The CDR3 nucleotides read TGCAGTGCTAGAGACAGGGGAGTCGAAGCTTTCTTT.

The sample holds many counts of this clonotype. The chain carries TRBV20-1 and TRBJ1-2; TRBD1 is a possible D gene (6 bases). The CDR3 is 15 amino acids. The V and J ends lost 1 base and 1 base respectively, with 13 bases between them. Germline V gene data show CDR1 as DFQATT and CDR2 as SNEGSKA (reference sequence). The CDR3: CSARVNRQVNYGYTF. CDR3 bases: TGCAGTGCTAGAGTCAACCGACAGGTTAACTATGGCTACACCTTC.

This clonotype was seen a few times. V and J are TRBV20-1 and TRBJ2-7; 8 nucleotides match TRBD2. Germline V gene lookup returns CDR1 DFQATT and CDR2 SNEGSKA (reference sequence). V was clipped by 0 bases and J by 2 bases; unmatched bases: 6. The CDR3 covers 15 residues. In DNA, the CDR3 is TGCAGTGCTAGAGAAGGCAGCGGGAGAGCCTACGAGCAGTACTTC. Its translation: CSAREGSGRAYEQYF.

V is TRBV20-1 and J is TRBJ2-1; 8 bases map to TRBD1. The ends lost 0 bases at V and 4 bases at J; junction bases unmatched: 8. The CDR3 is 16 amino acids. CDR1 and CDR2 from the germline V gene are DFQATT and SNEGSKA (reference sequence). The DNA for the CDR3 is TGCAGTGCTAGAGATTGGAAGGGACAGGAATACAATGAGCAGTTCTTC. Translation: CSARDWKGQEYNEQFF.

In this sample, this clonotype turned up a few times. J is TRBJ2-3 and V is TRBV20-1; TRBD2 aligns across 10 bases. The germline V gene encodes CDR1 DFQATT and CDR2 SNEGSKA (reference sequence). This CDR3 spans 16 amino acids. The V gene end was trimmed by 6 bases and the J gene end by 1 base; junction bases not matched to a gene: 10. The CDR3 sequence is CSARTSGKWGTDTQYF. The CDR3 DNA sequence: TGCAGTGCCCGGACTAGCGGCAAATGGGGCACAGATACGCAGTATTTT.

The J gene is TRBJ2-3, the V gene TRBV5-1, with D perhaps TRBD1 or TRBD2 (5 bases each). The CDR3 contains 14 residues. Trimming left V 2 bases short and J 6 bases short, with 13 bases between. Germline CDR1 reads SGHRS; CDR2 reads YFSETQ. CDR3 nucleotide sequence: TGCGCCAGCAGCTTAGGGACGCGGACGGATACGCAGTATTTT. It is translated as CASSLGTRTDTQYF.

This clonotype was observed at least ten times. This sequence joins TRBV29-1 and TRBJ1-5; 7 bases align to TRBD1. The V and J ends lost 4 bases and 6 bases, in that order; junction bases with no gene match: 6. The CDR3 is 13 amino acids. The germline gives CDR1 SQVTM, CDR2 ANQGSEA. In DNA form, the CDR3 reads TGCAGCGTTGCTGGACAGGAGCTTCAGCCCCAGCATTTT. Translating it yields CSVAGQELQPQHF. The whole variable domain, filled in from reference TRBV29-1 and TRBJ1-5, reads SAVISQKPSRDICQRGTSLTIQCQVDSQVTMMFWYRQQPGQSLTLIATANQGSEATYESGFVIDKFPISRPNLTFSTLTVSNMSPEDSSIYLCSVAGQELQPQHFGDGTRLSIL.

This chain links TRBV6-5 with TRBJ2-7, with 9 bases that match TRBD1. The CDR3 is made up of 12 amino acids. In germline, CDR1 is MNHEY, CDR2 SVGAGI. In DNA, the CDR3 is TGTCCAACTCTGGACAGGGGCGACGAGCAGTACTTC. It is translated as CPTLDRGDEQYF.

This clonotype was seen at least ten times. V usage is TRBV14 and J usage is TRBJ2-3, with D possibly being TRBD1 (5 bases). This CDR3 comprises 17 residues. V lost 4 bases, J lost 4 bases, and 21 bases lay in between. In germline, CDR1 is SGHDN, CDR2 FVKESK. CDR3 nucleotides: TGTGCCAGCAGCCCTAATCGAAAGGGTCAGGGTGCAGATACGCAGTATTTT. It specifies CASSPNRKGQGADTQYF.

This clonotype was found many times. The J gene is TRBJ2-7, the V gene TRBV4-2; TRBD2 agrees at 7 bases. CDR1 and CDR2 from the germline V gene are LGHNA and YNFKEQ. This CDR3 comprises 15 residues. The junction had 7 bases not matched to a gene; V was cut back by 1 base and J by 4 bases. CDR3 in DNA: TGTGCCAGCAGCCAAGTGGCGGGGGAAGGGTACGAGCAGTACTTC. Residues: CASSQVAGEGYEQYF.

The rearrangement joins TRBV6-1 to TRBJ1-4; TRBD1 matches 7 bases. The CDR3 runs 15 residues. Trimming removed 5 bases from V and 2 bases from J; junction bases left unmatched: 5. CDR1 MNHNS and CDR2 SASEGT come from the germline V gene. CDR3 residues: CASSRNRGTNEKLFF. The CDR3, as DNA: TGTGCCAGCAGTAGAAACAGGGGTACTAATGAAAAACTGTTTTTT.

This clonotype was seen a handful of times. This chain connects TRBV20-1 to TRBJ2-5, with D maybe TRBD2 (5 bases). CDR1 is DFQATT and CDR2 is SNEGSKA in the germline V gene (reference sequence). Trimming took 0 bases from V and 5 from J, leaving 16 bases between them. CDR3 size: 15 residues. CDR3 nucleotides: TGCAGTGCTAGAGATGTCCGGGGTGTTCAGGAGACCCAGTACTTC. Residues: CSARDVRGVQETQYF.

This chain joins TRBV11-2 and TRBJ2-7, with D hard to call. Germline loops: CDR1 SGHAT, CDR2 FQNNGV. This CDR3 comprises 11 residues. V was clipped by 5 bases and J by 6 bases, with 8 bases between them. CDR3 DNA: TGTGCCAGCAGCCCACAGCGCGAGCAGTACTTC. Its translation is CASSPQREQYF.

This chain uses TRBV11-2 with TRBJ2-1; D is undetermined. V was shortened by 0 bases and J by 10 bases, with 7 bases between the two germline ends. The germline CDR1 and CDR2 sequences are SGHAT and FQNNGV. The CDR3 loop spans 12 amino acids. CDR3 amino acids: CASSLDRWEQFF. The CDR3 region has the DNA TGTGCCAGCAGCTTAGATAGATGGGAGCAGTTCTTC.

This chain uses TRBV5-1 with TRBJ2-7; a possible D gene is TRBD1 (5 bases). CDR1 SGHRS and CDR2 YFSETQ come from the germline V gene. V was cut by 4 bases and J by 6 bases, with 14 bases left in between. The CDR3 covers 13 residues. The CDR3 spells CASSALTESEQYF. CDR3 nucleotide sequence: TGCGCCAGCAGCGCCTTGACAGAGTCCGAGCAGTACTTC.

This clonotype was seen a few times. This chain links TRBV6-1 with TRBJ2-5; 10 nucleotides match TRBD1. J gave up 6 bases and V 6 bases, and 10 bases lay outside the gene matches. This CDR3 spans 15 amino acids. Germline loops: CDR1 MNHNS, CDR2 SASEGT. CDR3 sequence (DNA): TGTGCCAGCAGCCTCCGGGACAGGGGATCGCAGACCCAGTACTTC. As protein: CASSLRDRGSQTQYF.

The rearrangement links TRBV2 to TRBJ2-1; the D is unclear. Between the trimmed V and J ends, which lost 4 bases and 9 bases, there was a span of 16 bases. The CDR3 consists of 14 residues. Germline V gene lookup returns CDR1 SNHLY and CDR2 FYNNEI. The CDR3 coding sequence is TGTGCCAGCAGTGTCGGGTTTGAGGACGGTGAGCAGTTCTTC. This gives the protein CASSVGFEDGEQFF.

This clonotype showed up just a few times. J is TRBJ1-6 and V is TRBV7-2, with a possible D match to TRBD1 (5 bases). The CDR3 has 15 amino acids. CDR1 and CDR2 from the germline V gene are SGHTA and FQGNSA. V was pared by 1 base and J by 7 bases, with 11 bases between. The CDR3 reads CASSLEGTVNSPLHF. The CDR3 bases are TGTGCCAGCAGCTTAGAGGGGACGGTGAATTCACCCCTCCACTTT. Supplemented by reference TRBV7-2 and TRBJ1-6, the full variable domain reads GAGVSQSPSNKVTEKGKDVELRCDPISGHTALYWYRQSLGQGLEFLIYFQGNSAPDKSGLPSDRFSAERTGGSVSTLTIQRTQQEDSAVYLCASSLEGTVNSPLHFGNGTRLTVT.